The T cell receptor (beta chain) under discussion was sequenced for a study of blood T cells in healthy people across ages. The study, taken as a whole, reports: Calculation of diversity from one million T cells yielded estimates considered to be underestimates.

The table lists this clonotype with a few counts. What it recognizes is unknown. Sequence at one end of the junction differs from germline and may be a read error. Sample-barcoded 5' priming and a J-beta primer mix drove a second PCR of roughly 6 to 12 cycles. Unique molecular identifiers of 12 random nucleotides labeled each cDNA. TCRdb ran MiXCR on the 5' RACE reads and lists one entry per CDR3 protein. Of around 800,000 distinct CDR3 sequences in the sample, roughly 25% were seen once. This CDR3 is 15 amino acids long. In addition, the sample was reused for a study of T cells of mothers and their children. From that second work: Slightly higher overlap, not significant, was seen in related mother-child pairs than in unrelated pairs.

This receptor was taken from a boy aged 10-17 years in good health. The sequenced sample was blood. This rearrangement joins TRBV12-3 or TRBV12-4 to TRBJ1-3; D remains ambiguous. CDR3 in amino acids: CASIPRGVSGNTIYF. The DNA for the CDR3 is TGTGCCAGCATTCCCCGCGGAGTCTCTGGAAACACTATATATTTT.